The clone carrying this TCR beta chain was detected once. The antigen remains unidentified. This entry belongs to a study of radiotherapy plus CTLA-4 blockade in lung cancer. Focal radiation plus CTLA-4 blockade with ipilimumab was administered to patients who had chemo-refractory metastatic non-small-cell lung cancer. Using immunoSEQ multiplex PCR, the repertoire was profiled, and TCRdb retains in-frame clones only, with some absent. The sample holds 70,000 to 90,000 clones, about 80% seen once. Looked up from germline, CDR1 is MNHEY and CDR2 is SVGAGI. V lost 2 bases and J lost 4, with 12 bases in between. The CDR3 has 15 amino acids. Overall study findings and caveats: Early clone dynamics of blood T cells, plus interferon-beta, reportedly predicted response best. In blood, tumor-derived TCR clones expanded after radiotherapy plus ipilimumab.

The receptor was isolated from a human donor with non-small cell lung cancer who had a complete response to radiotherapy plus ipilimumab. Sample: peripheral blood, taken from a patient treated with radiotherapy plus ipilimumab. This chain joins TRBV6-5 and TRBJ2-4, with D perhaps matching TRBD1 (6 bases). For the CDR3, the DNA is TGTGCCAGCAGTTACGGACAGTCCCAAAAAAACATTCAGTACTTC. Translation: CASSYGQSQKNIQYF.